The rows below give T cell receptor beta chains drawn from one sample of a study of patients and donors after allogeneic stem cell transplantation. TCRdb called the RT-PCR reads again in MiXCR, with one record for every CDR3 protein. Of 920,000 or so distinct CDR3 sequences in the sample, about 20% were seen once. The sample taken for sequencing was blood, either unsorted or a sorted T cell fraction (not recorded which). All receptors come from a human donor who was either an allogeneic HSCT recipient or a stem cell or donor lymphocyte infusion donor (not recorded which). It is not recorded whose cells these are; they may come from a transplant donor. Both conserved end residues are part of each CDR3. D genes are given only for firm matches. Clone size is given for some rows only: seen once, a few or many times, or a class if the clone is expanded.

clone_size	v_call	j_call	d_call	cdr3_aa	cdr3_nt
-	TRBV9	TRBJ2-1	-	CASSVEPSSYNEQFF	TGTGCCAGCAGCGTAGAGCCTAGCTCCTACAATGAGCAGTTCTTC
-	TRBV12-3/TRBV12-4	TRBJ2-4	-	CASSSSWTAPTNIQYF	TGTGCCAGCAGTTCATCCTGGACCGCTCCCACAAACATTCAGTACTTC
-	TRBV18	TRBJ2-7	-	CASSRPGLPYEQYF	TGTGCCAGCTCACGACCGGGATTGCCCTACGAGCAGTACTTC
few	TRBV5-5	TRBJ1-1	TRBD1	CASSPGVGGLGVNTEAFF	TGTGCCAGCAGCCCGGGGGTAGGGGGCCTAGGAGTGAACACTGAAGCTTTCTTT
-	TRBV6-5	TRBJ2-7	-	CASSYRTALYEQYF	TGTGCCAGCAGTTACCGGACAGCCCTCTACGAGCAGTACTTC
many	TRBV4-3	TRBJ2-3	-	CASSQGRSSTDTQYF	TGCGCCAGCAGCCAGGGACGGTCCTCCACAGATACGCAGTATTTT
few	TRBV2	TRBJ1-2	-	CASSGQTLNYGYTF	TGTGCCAGCAGTGGACAGACCCTGAACTATGGCTACACCTTC
-	TRBV20-1	TRBJ2-7	-	CSAIDKKSSYEQYF	TGCAGTGCTATCGACAAAAAGAGCTCCTACGAGCAGTACTTC
few	TRBV9	TRBJ2-3	TRBD1	CASSVSTGGADTQYF	TGTGCCAGCAGCGTTTCGACAGGGGGGGCAGATACGCAGTATTTT
-	TRBV29-1	TRBJ1-1	-	CSVKRGMNTEAFF	TGCAGCGTTAAAAGGGGCATGAACACTGAAGCTTTCTTT
-	TRBV11-2	TRBJ2-5	TRBD1	CASSFLQGGEATQYF	TGTGCCAGCAGCTTCCTACAGGGGGGTGAGGCGACCCAGTACTTC
-	TRBV24-1	TRBJ1-4	-	CATGWGATNEKLFF	TGTGCCACTGGATGGGGTGCAACTAATGAAAAACTGTTTTTT
-	TRBV11-2	TRBJ2-3	-	CASSDPRGTYSGDTDTQYF	TGTGCCAGCAGCGACCCCAGGGGGACCTATAGCGGGGACACAGATACGCAGTATTTT
many	TRBV15	TRBJ2-1	TRBD2	CATSSRGGPYNEQFF	TGTGCCACCAGCTCACGGGGGGGCCCCTACAATGAGCAGTTCTTC
few	TRBV12-3/TRBV12-4	TRBJ2-5	TRBD2	CASSLGETSGAVETQYF	TGTGCCAGCAGTTTAGGGGAGACTAGCGGGGCGGTGGAGACCCAGTACTTC
-	TRBV30	TRBJ1-1	-	CAWSKGSRTEAFF	TGTGCCTGGAGTAAGGGGAGTCGGACTGAAGCTTTCTTT
few	TRBV10-3	TRBJ2-3	TRBD2	CAISVYDGGGENTDTQYF	TGTGCCATCAGTGTCTATGATGGCGGGGGAGAAAACACAGATACGCAGTATTTT
-	TRBV24-1	TRBJ2-5	-	CATSDPTPGPQETQYF	TGTGCCACCAGTGATCCCACTCCGGGGCCTCAAGAGACCCAGTACTTC
-	TRBV10-3	TRBJ2-7	TRBD1	CAISPSTGVEQYF	TGTGCCATCAGTCCTTCGACAGGGGTCGAGCAGTACTTC
few	TRBV20-1	TRBJ1-5	TRBD1	CSASADRGREQPQHF	TGCAGTGCCAGCGCCGACAGGGGGCGGGAGCAGCCCCAGCATTTT
-	TRBV29-1	TRBJ1-1	-	CSVNSVMNTEAFF	TGCAGCGTTAATTCCGTAATGAACACTGAAGCTTTCTTT
-	TRBV7-3	TRBJ2-3	-	CASSSIGGMGTDTQYF	TGTGCCAGCAGCTCCATTGGCGGGATGGGCACAGATACGCAGTATTTT
few	TRBV25-1	TRBJ2-7	-	CASSRTPFGEQYF	TGTGCCAGCAGTCGGACTCCCTTTGGGGAGCAGTACTTC
-	TRBV7-9	TRBJ2-1	TRBD2	CASRLPGLANEQFF	TGTGCCAGCAGGCTACCGGGACTAGCGAATGAGCAGTTCTTC
-	TRBV7-9	TRBJ1-2	-	CASSLSRGFDYGYTF	TGTGCCAGCAGCTTGAGTAGGGGTTTCGACTATGGCTACACCTTC
-	TRBV28	TRBJ2-2	TRBD2	CASRGSGGAGELFF	TGTGCCAGCAGAGGTAGCGGGGGCGCCGGGGAGCTGTTTTTT
-	TRBV5-5	TRBJ1-4	-	CASSMGTVNEKLFF	TGTGCCAGCAGCATGGGGACGGTAAATGAAAAACTGTTTTTT
few	TRBV29-1	TRBJ2-1	-	CSVRRDSWVF	TGCAGCGTAAGGCGGGATAGCTGGGTCTTC
few	TRBV18	TRBJ2-1	-	CASSPLGTPRNNEQFF	TGTGCCAGCTCACCCCTCGGGACACCAAGAAACAATGAGCAGTTCTTC
-	TRBV6-5	TRBJ2-7	TRBD1	CASSYSRDRKFYEQYF	TGTGCCAGCAGTTACTCCCGGGACAGGAAATTCTACGAGCAGTACTTC
few	TRBV5-1	TRBJ2-7	-	CASRITGPSSYEQYF	TGCGCCAGCAGGATAACAGGACCAAGCTCCTACGAGCAGTACTTC
few	TRBV7-2	TRBJ2-3	-	CASSPGLGGDLTDTQYF	TGTGCCAGCAGCCCCGGATTAGGCGGAGACCTCACAGATACGCAGTATTTT
-	TRBV6-1	TRBJ2-1	TRBD2	CASGLARFSEQFF	TGTGCCAGTGGACTAGCGCGATTCAGCGAGCAGTTCTTC
-	TRBV5-6	TRBJ2-3	-	CASSWGAGTDTQYF	TGTGCCAGCAGCTGGGGGGCTGGCACAGATACGCAGTATTTT
-	TRBV28	TRBJ2-2	TRBD1	CASSSDRGRELFF	TGTGCCAGCAGTTCGGACAGGGGGAGGGAGCTGTTTTTT
-	TRBV7-2	TRBJ2-7	TRBD1	CASSWGDRGPHEQYF	TGTGCCAGCAGCTGGGGGGACAGGGGTCCCCACGAGCAGTACTTC
-	TRBV6-1	TRBJ2-3	TRBD2	CASRERELDTQYF	TGTGCCAGCAGGGAGCGGGAGTTAGATACGCAGTATTTT
-	TRBV12-3/TRBV12-4	TRBJ1-2	-	CASSRFDGYTF	TGTGCCAGCAGCCGATTTGATGGCTACACCTTC
-	TRBV7-8	TRBJ2-7	-	CASSFKTGGAYEQYF	TGTGCCAGCAGCTTTAAAACAGGTGGGGCCTACGAGCAGTACTTC